These 28 T cell receptor beta chains share one sample of origin, sequenced in a study of blood T cell repertoires in COVID-19. TCRdb keeps only in-frame clones here, not all; method: immunoSEQ multiplex PCR. Of 10,000 or so clones listed, roughly 85% are singletons. Sequencing was performed on peripheral blood. The receptors shown here come from a human donor in a cohort sampled during active COVID-19.

The rearrangement uses TRBV6-1 and TRBJ2-3; TRBD2 might be the D (6 bases). Trimming removed 4 bases at V and 4 bases at J, with 15 bases between. This CDR3 contains 15 residues. Germline V gene sequence: CDR1 MNHNS, CDR2 SASEGT. In DNA, the CDR3 is TGTGCCAGCAGTGGACGGACTATCCCCCCAGATACGCAGTATTTT. It codes for CASSGRTIPPDTQYF.

The rearrangement uses TRBV21-1 and TRBJ1-2. TRBV21-1 is tagged as a pseudogene. This CDR3 region has 16 residues. CDR3 DNA: TGTGCCAGCAGCAAGAGGGGGGGCCCCTTTAACTATGGCTACACCTTC. It translates to CASSKRGGPFNYGYTF.

V usage is TRBV19 and J usage is TRBJ2-3; 13 positions match TRBD2. The CDR3 length is 17 residues. Germline values: CDR1 LNHDA, CDR2 SQIVND (reference sequence). Trimming cost V 1 base and J 2 bases; bases outside gene matches: 3. CDR3 protein: CASSIGGLAGNTDTQYF. DNA of the CDR3: TGTGCCAGTAGTATAGGGGGACTAGCGGGAAACACAGATACGCAGTATTTT.

The chain recombines TRBV24-1 with TRBJ2-5; 9 bases fit TRBD1. The CDR3 has 14 residues. The V gene end was trimmed by 4 bases and the J gene end by 5 bases; junction bases not matched to a gene: 4. Germline loops: CDR1 KGHDR, CDR2 SFDVKD. The chain's CDR3 is CATSDGTGSETQYF. The DNA of the CDR3 is TGTGCCACCAGTGACGGGACAGGGAGCGAGACCCAGTACTTC.

The chain joins TRBV3-1 (or the pseudogene TRBV3-2) to TRBJ2-7, with D unresolved. Germline loops: CDR1 LGHDT, CDR2 YNNKEL (reference sequence). Trimming left V 0 bases short and J 6 bases short, with 9 bases between. The CDR3 is made up of 13 amino acids. The CDR3 DNA is TGTGCCAGCAGCCAAGATTTGACTCCCGAGCAGTACTTC. As protein: CASSQDLTPEQYF.

The V call is TRBV5-1, the J call TRBJ2-1; 7 positions match TRBD2. The CDR3 sequence is 15 residues long. Germline CDR1 SGHRS, CDR2 YFSETQ. V was pared by 4 bases and J by 1 base, with 5 bases of the junction left unmatched. In DNA, the CDR3 is TGCGCCAGCAGCGCCCGGACTAGGTCCTACAATGAGCAGTTCTTC. It yields the protein CASSARTRSYNEQFF.

In this sample, this clone turned up once. CDR3 region: CASSFLPDRTGGAFF. As DNA, the CDR3 is TGTGCCAGCAGTTTCCTCCCTGACAGGACGGGTGGAGCTTTCTTT. V is TRBV28 and J is TRBJ1-1; D is perhaps TRBD1 (6 bases). Germline CDR1 reads MDHEN; CDR2 reads SYDVKM. The CDR3 runs to 15 residues. Trimming pared 3 bases from V and 10 bases from J, leaving 21 bases between.

The genes are TRBV4-2 and TRBJ1-4, with D unclear. This CDR3 region has 15 residues. Germline assignment: CDR1 LGHNA and CDR2 YNFKEQ. Trimming took off 1 base at V and 12 bases at J, with 18 bases between the two ends. CDR3 residues: CASSQGQGGLSELFF. The CDR3 DNA reads TGTGCCAGCAGCCAAGGACAAGGAGGACTCTCGGAACTGTTTTTT.

V is TRBV11-2 and J is TRBJ1-1, with D maybe TRBD1 (6 bases). This CDR3 contains 12 residues. Germline loops: CDR1 SGHAT, CDR2 FQNNGV. V lost 7 bases to trimming and J lost 9 bases, with 15 bases between them. CDR3 nucleotides: TGTGCCAGCACCATTCCACAGGGACAAGCTTTCTTT. This translates into CASTIPQGQAFF. The full variable domain, its missing parts supplied by reference TRBV11-2 and TRBJ1-1, is EAGVAQSPRYKIIEKRQSVAFWCNPISGHATLYWYQQILGQGPKLLIQFQNNGVVDDSQLPKDRFSAERLKGVDSTLKIQPAKLEDSAVYLCASTIPQGQAFFGQGTRLTVV.

This chain uses TRBV5-1 with TRBJ2-1; 10 bases are shared with TRBD1. The V segment lost 0 bases and the J segment 7 bases; nucleotides outside the gene matches: 1. The CDR3 runs 14 residues. Per germline, CDR1 SGHRS and CDR2 YFSETQ. CDR3 nucleotide sequence: TGCGCCAGCAGCTTGGAGGGACAGGGGAATGAGCAGTTCTTC. Amino acid sequence: CASSLEGQGNEQFF. Based on the CDR3 plus reference TRBV5-1 and TRBJ2-1, the full variable domain is KAGVTQTPRYLIKTRGQQVTLSCSPISGHRSVSWYQQTPGQGLQFLFEYFSETQRNKGNFPGRFSGRQFSNSRSEMNVSTLELGDSALYLCASSLEGQGNEQFFGPGTRLTVL.

V is TRBV6-2 or TRBV6-3 and J is TRBJ2-1; 11 positions agree with TRBD2. The V gene end was trimmed by 0 bases and the J gene end by 0 bases; junction bases not matched to a gene: 13. Germline lookup yields CDR1 MNHEY and CDR2 SVGEGT. This CDR3 has 21 amino acids. CDR3: CASSYSRASGGPSSSYNEQFF. In nucleotides, the CDR3 is TGTGCCAGCAGTTACTCGAGGGCTAGCGGGGGGCCTTCGAGCTCCTACAATGAGCAGTTCTTC.

The rearrangement links TRBV27 to TRBJ2-7; TRBD1 matches at 8 bases. Per the germline V gene, CDR1 is MNHEY and CDR2 is SMNVEV (reference sequence). Trimming removed 6 bases from V and 2 bases from J; junction bases left unmatched: 3. This CDR3 spans 13 amino acids. This CDR3 is CASRPTGAYEQYF. In DNA form, the CDR3 reads TGTGCCAGCAGACCGACAGGGGCCTACGAGCAGTACTTC.

V is TRBV9 and J is TRBJ1-6; D is perhaps TRBD1 (5 bases). Germline CDR1 reads SGDLS; CDR2 reads YYNGEE. V lost 0 bases to trimming and J lost 2 bases, with 9 bases between them. This CDR3 spans 16 amino acids. The chain's CDR3 is CASSVDPDTYNSPLHF. DNA of the CDR3: TGTGCCAGCAGCGTAGATCCGGACACCTATAATTCACCCCTCCACTTT.

CDR3 bases: TGCAGCGCCCAAGGACAGGGGGGCGGTGAAGCTTTCTTT. It specifies CSAQGQGGGEAFF. The genes are TRBV29-1 and TRBJ1-1; 10 bases match TRBD1. The CDR3 extends over 13 amino acids. The germline V gene encodes CDR1 SQVTM and CDR2 ANQGSEA. Trimming removed 7 bases from V and 7 bases from J; junction bases left unmatched: 9.

This clone appeared a few times. The V call is TRBV9, the J call TRBJ2-1, with TRBD2 identical over 8 bases. V was clipped by 4 bases and J by 4 bases; unmatched bases: 7. The CDR3 has 15 amino acids. Germline CDR1 reads SGDLS; CDR2 reads YYNGEE. CDR3 in DNA: TGTGCCAGCAGCCCCATTTCTAGCGGGTACAATGAGCAGTTCTTC. Its translation is CASSPISSGYNEQFF.

A single count supports this clone. The rearrangement joins TRBV28 to TRBJ1-5; D might be TRBD1 (6 bases). Germline V gene lookup returns CDR1 MDHEN and CDR2 SYDVKM. The CDR3 consists of 14 residues. V was clipped by 6 bases and J by 7 bases, with 16 bases between them. The CDR3: CASSSRGQRQPQHF. Written as DNA, the CDR3 is TGTGCCAGCAGCTCCAGGGGTCAGCGACAGCCCCAGCATTTT.

The chain recombines TRBV28 with TRBJ2-5; 10 positions agree with TRBD1. CDR3 length: 17 amino acids. V was clipped by 5 bases and J by 5 bases; unmatched bases: 14. The germline V gene has CDR1 MDHEN and CDR2 SYDVKM. The CDR3 spells CASSGSPGTGVKETQYF. DNA for the CDR3: TGTGCCAGCAGTGGGAGTCCCGGGACAGGGGTCAAGGAGACCCAGTACTTC.

The gene calls are TRBV6-1 and TRBJ1-6; D gene unclear. The germline CDR1 and CDR2 sequences are MNHNS and SASEGT. V was trimmed by 0 bases and J by 7 bases, leaving 7 bases between them. The CDR3 is 14 residues long. The CDR3 nucleotides are TGTGCCAGCAGTGAAGCGAGAAAAAATTCACCCCTCCACTTT. Translated: CASSEARKNSPLHF.

J is TRBJ1-6 and V is TRBV3-1 (or the pseudogene TRBV3-2); maybe TRBD1 (6 bases). The V gene lost 4 bases and the J gene lost 14 bases, with 18 bases spanning the gap. The CDR3 length is 14 residues. The germline V gene encodes CDR1 LGHDT and CDR2 YNNKEL (reference sequence). CDR3 residues: CASSPGPAQGSLHF. The CDR3 DNA reads TGTGCCAGCAGCCCAGGACCGGCCCAGGGGTCCCTCCACTTT.

The chain is built from TRBV13 and TRBJ2-2; 8 nucleotides line up with TRBD1. J gave up 7 bases and V 5 bases, and 6 bases lay outside the gene matches. This CDR3 has 14 residues. Looked up from germline, CDR1 is PRHDT and CDR2 is FYEKMQ (reference sequence). The CDR3 nucleotides read TGTGCCAGCAGCCGGACAGGGTCGGTCGGGGAGCTGTTTTTT. Its translation is CASSRTGSVGELFF.

In its sample, this clone was seen a few times. J is TRBJ2-1 and V is TRBV11-2, with 7 positions matching TRBD2. Germline-derived CDR1 and CDR2 are SGHAT and FQNNGV. The length of the CDR3 is 15 residues. Losses at the gene ends were 1 base for V and 4 bases for J; bases not matched to a gene: 4. CDR3 amino acids: CASSLGLAEYNEQFF. DNA of the CDR3: TGTGCCAGCAGCTTAGGGCTAGCGGAGTACAATGAGCAGTTCTTC. Complete variable domain (other parts from reference TRBV11-2 and TRBJ2-1): EAGVAQSPRYKIIEKRQSVAFWCNPISGHATLYWYQQILGQGPKLLIQFQNNGVVDDSQLPKDRFSAERLKGVDSTLKIQPAKLEDSAVYLCASSLGLAEYNEQFFGPGTRLTVL.

Only a few counts were recorded for this clone. The gene calls are TRBV6-2 or TRBV6-3 and TRBJ2-1, with 11 bases that match TRBD2. This CDR3 spans 17 amino acids. Germline CDR1 reads MNHEY; CDR2 reads SVGEGT. V shed 0 bases and J 3 bases; nucleotides not matched to a gene: 4. This CDR3 is CASSYSPSGGIYNEQFF. The CDR3 DNA is TGTGCCAGCAGTTACTCCCCTAGCGGGGGGATCTACAATGAGCAGTTCTTC.

This clone rates as large. The genes are TRBV9 and TRBJ1-4, with a possible D match to TRBD1 (5 bases). Trimming took 4 bases from V and 8 from J, leaving 18 bases between them. Germline V CDR1 and CDR2: SGDLS, YYNGEE. The CDR3 spans 15 residues. In DNA form, the CDR3 reads TGTGCCAGCAGCCAATGGGGGGGAATCGGGGAAAAACTGTTTTTT. It specifies CASSQWGGIGEKLFF.

J is TRBJ2-1 and V is TRBV11-3; 8 bases map to TRBD1. After removal of 6 bases from V and 10 bases from J, the junction contained 2 bases not matched to a gene. The CDR3 is 11 amino acids. The V gene's germline CDR1 is SGHNT and CDR2 YENEEA. As DNA, the CDR3 is TGTGCCAGCAGTCCAGGGGGCGAGCAGTTCTTC. Protein: CASSPGGEQFF.

CDR3 sequence reads: CASGALRTGTEAFF. In DNA form, the CDR3 reads TGTGCCAGCGGGGCACTCCGGACGGGCACTGAAGCTTTCTTT. The chain recombines TRBV6-5 with TRBJ1-1; D is perhaps TRBD1 (5 bases). This CDR3 spans 14 amino acids. Per the germline V gene, CDR1 is MNHEY and CDR2 is SVGAGI. V was shortened by 8 bases and J by 4 bases, with 17 bases between the two germline ends.

The gene calls are TRBV7-8 and TRBJ2-3; TRBD1 agrees at 8 bases. The trim removed 5 bases at V and 2 bases at J, leaving 9 bases unmatched. Germline assignment: CDR1 SGHVS and CDR2 FQNEAQ. The CDR3 runs 16 residues. CDR3 residues: CASSPGTGPTTDTQYF. The CDR3 DNA reads TGTGCCAGCAGCCCAGGGACAGGCCCTACCACAGATACGCAGTATTTT.

This clone is a singleton in its sample. This chain joins TRBV11-1 and TRBJ1-1; weak D call: TRBD1 (5 bases). Trimming cost V 6 bases and J 1 base, with 9 bases left between them. Germline V lookup: CDR1 SGHAT, CDR2 FQDESV (reference sequence). There are 13 residues in the CDR3. CDR3 DNA sequence: TGTGCCAGCAGTCAAGGACAGAACACTGAAGCTTTCTTT. This codes for CASSQGQNTEAFF.

This chain joins TRBV10-3 and TRBJ2-7; a possible D gene is TRBD2 (5 bases). V was trimmed by 5 bases and J by 5 bases, leaving 10 bases between them. The CDR3 consists of 12 residues. Per germline, CDR1 ENHRY and CDR2 SYGVKD. DNA for the CDR3: TGTGCCATCAGTCAACTAGGGCACGAGCAGTACTTC. It is translated as CAISQLGHEQYF.